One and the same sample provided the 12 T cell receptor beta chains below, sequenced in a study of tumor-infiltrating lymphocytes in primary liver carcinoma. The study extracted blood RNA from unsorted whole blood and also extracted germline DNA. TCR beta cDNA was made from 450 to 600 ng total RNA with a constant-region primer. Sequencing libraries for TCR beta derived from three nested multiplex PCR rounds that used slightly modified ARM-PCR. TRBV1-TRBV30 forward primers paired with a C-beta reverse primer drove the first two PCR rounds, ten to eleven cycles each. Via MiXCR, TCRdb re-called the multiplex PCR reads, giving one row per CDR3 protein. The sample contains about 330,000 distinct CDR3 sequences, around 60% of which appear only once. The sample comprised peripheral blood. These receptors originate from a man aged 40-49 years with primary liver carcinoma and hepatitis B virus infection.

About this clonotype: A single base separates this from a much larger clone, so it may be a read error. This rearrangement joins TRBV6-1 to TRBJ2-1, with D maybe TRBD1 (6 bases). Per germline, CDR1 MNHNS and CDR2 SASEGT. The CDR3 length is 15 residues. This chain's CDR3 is CASIEPGQLNNEQFF. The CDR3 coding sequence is TGTGCCAGCATTGAACCGGGACAATTAAACAATGAGCAGTTCTTC.

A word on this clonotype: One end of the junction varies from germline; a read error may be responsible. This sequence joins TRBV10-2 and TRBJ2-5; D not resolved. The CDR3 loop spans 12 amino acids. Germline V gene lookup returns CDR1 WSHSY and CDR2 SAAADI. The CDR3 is CASSESRETHYF. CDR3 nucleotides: TGCGCCAGCAGTGAATCCCGCGAGACCCACTACTTC.

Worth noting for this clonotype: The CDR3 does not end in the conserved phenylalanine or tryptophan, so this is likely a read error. The CDR3 is CASSLGGARSTDTQHL. CDR3 nucleotides: TGTGCCAGCAGCTTAGGAGGTGCTAGAAGCACAGATACGCAGCATTTG. The rearrangement links TRBV11-2 to TRBJ2-3; D gene ambiguous. The end of the DNA aligns better with TRBJ1-5, so the J call may be wrong. Per the germline V gene, CDR1 is SGHAT and CDR2 is FQNNGV. The CDR3 contains 16 residues.

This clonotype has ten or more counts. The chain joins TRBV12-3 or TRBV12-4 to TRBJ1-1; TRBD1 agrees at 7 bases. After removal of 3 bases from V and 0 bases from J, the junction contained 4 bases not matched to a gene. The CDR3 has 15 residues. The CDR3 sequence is CASSFGTALNTEAFF. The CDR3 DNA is TGTGCCAGCAGTTTTGGGACAGCCCTGAACACTGAAGCTTTCTTT.

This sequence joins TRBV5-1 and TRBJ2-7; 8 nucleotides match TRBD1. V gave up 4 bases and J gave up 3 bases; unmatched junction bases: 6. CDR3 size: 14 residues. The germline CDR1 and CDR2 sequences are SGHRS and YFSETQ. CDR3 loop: CASSRRDRFYEQYF. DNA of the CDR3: TGCGCCAGCAGCCGCCGGGACAGGTTCTACGAGCAGTACTTC.

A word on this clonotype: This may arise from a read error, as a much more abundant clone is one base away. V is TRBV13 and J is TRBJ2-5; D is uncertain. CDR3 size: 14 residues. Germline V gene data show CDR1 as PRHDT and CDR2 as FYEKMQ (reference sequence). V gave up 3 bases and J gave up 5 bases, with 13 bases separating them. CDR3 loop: CASSFLSRAETQYF. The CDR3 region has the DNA TGTGCCAGCAGCTTCCTTTCGAGAGCGGAGACCCAGTACTTC.

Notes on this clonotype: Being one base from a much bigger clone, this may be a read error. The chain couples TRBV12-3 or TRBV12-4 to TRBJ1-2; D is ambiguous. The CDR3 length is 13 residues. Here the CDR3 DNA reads TGTGCCAGCAGTTTAAATCGGAACTATGGCCACACCTTC. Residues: CASSLNRNYGHTF.

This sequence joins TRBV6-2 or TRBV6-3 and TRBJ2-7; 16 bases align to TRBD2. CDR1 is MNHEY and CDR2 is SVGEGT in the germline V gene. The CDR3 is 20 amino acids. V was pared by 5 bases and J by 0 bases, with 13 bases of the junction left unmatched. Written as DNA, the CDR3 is TGTGCCAGCAGTCGGGACAGCGGGACTAGCGGGAGGGAGGTCTCCTACGAGCAGTACTTC. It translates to CASSRDSGTSGREVSYEQYF.

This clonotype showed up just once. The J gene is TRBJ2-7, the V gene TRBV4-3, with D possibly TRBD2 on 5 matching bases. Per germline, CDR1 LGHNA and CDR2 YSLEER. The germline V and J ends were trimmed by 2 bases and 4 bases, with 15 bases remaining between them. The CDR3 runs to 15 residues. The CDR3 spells CASSQYSAAAYEQYF. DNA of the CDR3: TGCGCCAGCAGCCAATATTCGGCAGCGGCGTACGAGCAGTACTTC.

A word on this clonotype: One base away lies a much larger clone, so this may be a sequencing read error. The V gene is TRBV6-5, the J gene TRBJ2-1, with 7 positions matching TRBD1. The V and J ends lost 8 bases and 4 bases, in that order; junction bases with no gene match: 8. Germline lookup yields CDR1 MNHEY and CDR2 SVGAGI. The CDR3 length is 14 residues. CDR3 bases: TGTGCCAGCCAAACCAGGGGGAATTACAATGAGCAGTTCTTC. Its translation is CASQTRGNYNEQFF.

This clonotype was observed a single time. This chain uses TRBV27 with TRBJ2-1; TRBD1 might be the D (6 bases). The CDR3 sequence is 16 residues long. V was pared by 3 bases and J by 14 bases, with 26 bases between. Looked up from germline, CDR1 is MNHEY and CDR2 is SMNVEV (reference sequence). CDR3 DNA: TGTGCCAGCAGTTTGCCCCCGGGACAAGCGGACAATACAAAGTTCTTC. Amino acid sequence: CASSLPPGQADNTKFF.

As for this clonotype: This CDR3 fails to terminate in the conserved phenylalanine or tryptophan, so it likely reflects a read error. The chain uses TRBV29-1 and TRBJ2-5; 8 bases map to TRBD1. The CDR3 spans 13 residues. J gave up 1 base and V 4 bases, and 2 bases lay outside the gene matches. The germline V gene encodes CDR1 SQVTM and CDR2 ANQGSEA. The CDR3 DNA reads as TGCAGCGTTGCCGGACAGGGCCAAGAGACCCAGTACATT. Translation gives CSVAGQGQETQYI.